This T cell receptor (beta chain) was found in a study of PD-L1 blockade in urothelial cancer (dated by TCRdb to between 2016 and 2019). At the level of the whole study: Every patient began therapy in 2014 and was given atezolizumab 1,200 mg intravenously every 3 weeks. Twenty-five of 29 patients were identified as males with urothelial cancer of bladder origin, and a prior smoking history was reported by 18 of 29 patients. An ECOG performance status of 0 or 1 was recorded for the patients, and 0 to 3 prior chemotherapy regimens had been received by the patients. Blood samples were analyzed at two time points: 3 weeks after treatment start (second dose) and 6 weeks after treatment start. Blood samples yielded a median of roughly 150,000 T cells and roughly 83,000 unique TCRs, with median clonality 0.080. The study was an exploratory multi-omic analysis of somatic, immune and clinical correlates of response to PD-L1 blockade with atezolizumab in urothelial cancer. TCR sequencing covered pretreatment tumor samples and matched, serially collected peripheral blood taken before and after atezolizumab treatment. Progression-free survival longer than 6 months counted as durable clinical benefit, and TCR features were additionally tested against both progression-free and overall survival. In the same patients, whole exome sequencing and RNA sequencing of pretreatment tumors were performed in addition to TCR sequencing. Eight to ten patients achieved durable clinical benefit and 20 did not. Around 30 patients had pretreatment blood TCR-seq, about 24 had at least one posttreatment blood collection, and about 24 had tumor TCR-seq. The study at large found these results: Greater expansion of tumor-associated TCR clones in peripheral blood 3 weeks after the start of treatment was observed in patients with durable benefit (n of about 20, p = 0.022). Small sample size (n ≈ 27) and many exploratory analyses mean the results are intended to be hypothesis-generating. A pretreatment peripheral blood TCR clonality below the median was linked to improved progression-free and overall survival.

To estimate absolute template abundance from read counts, synthetic TCR analog templates were spiked into each PCR. The immunoSEQ assay was used to amplify TCRbeta CDR3 regions from genomic DNA with bias-controlled V and J gene primers. Sequencing of rearranged TCRbeta segments was performed at approximately 20X coverage. In the source study's methods: Sequencing errors were corrected by clustering and CDR3s were annotated against IMGT to assign V, D and J genes. Downstream analyses used only productive TCRbeta rearrangements, leaving out any out-of-frame or stop-codon sequences. Clonality was calculated as one minus the Shannon entropy normalized by the log of the number of unique productive sequences. Fisher's exact test with Benjamini-Hochberg correction, using a cutoff of adjusted p below 0.01, was how clones that differed between time points or between blood and tumor were identified. Here the immuneACCESS table is served through TCRdb, limited to in-frame sequences with V and J called. Missing clones are a known gap in these copies; in checked studies unresolved V genes cover under half, and the rest lacks a known reason. The D gene and trimming were derived from the DNA, and the V and J assignments and clone size from that table. In this sample the table shows 45,000 to 50,000 clones, about 82% of which occur a single time. 8.8% of the sample is in the top ten clones.

A remark on this clone: No cognate antigen has been identified for it. No base quality values were provided; no much bigger clone lies one nucleotide off.

The CDR3 numbers 15 residues from cysteine through phenylalanine. Only the CDR3 portion is preserved as DNA: 45 bases, with reading frame beginning at the first base. The germline V gene sets CDR1 to SGHRS and CDR2 to YFSETQ. Compared with germline, V lacks 0 bases and J lacks 0 bases; bases without a gene match: 2. The time point label for this specimen denotes: peripheral blood 6 weeks after treatment start. The cohort included 25 to 30 patients with locally advanced or metastatic urothelial carcinoma who were treated at Memorial Sloan Kettering on a trial protocol. Peripheral blood mononuclear cells were collected from each patient pretreatment and during treatment, giving between 1 and 8 total time points per patient. The Qiagen DNeasy Blood extraction kit was used to purify genomic DNA from total PBMCs and from tumor samples. Collected pretreatment and during treatment, PBMCs were isolated and stored as previously described.

This clonotype was sampled from a man between 65 and 85 years old with urothelial cancer. The sequence joins TRBV5-1 to TRBJ2-7, with 8 middle bases fitting TRBD1. Sequences were derived from PBMCs, sampled around atezolizumab (anti-PD-L1) treatment. The nucleotide sequence reads TGCGCCAGCAGCTTGGCCGGGACAGGCTCCTACGAGCAGTACTTC. It translates as CASSLAGTGSYEQYF.